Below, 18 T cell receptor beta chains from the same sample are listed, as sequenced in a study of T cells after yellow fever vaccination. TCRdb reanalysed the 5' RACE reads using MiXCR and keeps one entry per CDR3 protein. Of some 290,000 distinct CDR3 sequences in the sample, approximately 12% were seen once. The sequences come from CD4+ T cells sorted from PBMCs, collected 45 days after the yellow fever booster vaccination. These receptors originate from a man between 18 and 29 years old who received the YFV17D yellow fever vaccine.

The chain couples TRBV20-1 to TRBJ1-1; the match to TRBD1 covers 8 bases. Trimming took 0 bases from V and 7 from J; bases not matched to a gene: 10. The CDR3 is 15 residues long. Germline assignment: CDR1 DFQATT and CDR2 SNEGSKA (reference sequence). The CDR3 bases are TGCAGTGCTAGAGATACGACAGGGGCCGTGGGTGAAGCTTTCTTT. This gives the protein CSARDTTGAVGEAFF.

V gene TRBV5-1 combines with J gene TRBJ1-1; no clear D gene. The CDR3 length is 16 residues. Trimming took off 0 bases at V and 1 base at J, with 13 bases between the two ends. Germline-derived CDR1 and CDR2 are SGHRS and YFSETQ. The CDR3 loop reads CASSLEELGGNTEAFF. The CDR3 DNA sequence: TGCGCCAGCAGCTTGGAAGAGTTAGGTGGGAACACTGAAGCTTTCTTT.

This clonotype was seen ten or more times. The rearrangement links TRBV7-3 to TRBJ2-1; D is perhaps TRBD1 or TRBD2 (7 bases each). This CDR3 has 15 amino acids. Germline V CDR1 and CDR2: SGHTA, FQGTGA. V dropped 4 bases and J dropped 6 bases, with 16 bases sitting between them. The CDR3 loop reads CASSWGGTVFNEQFF. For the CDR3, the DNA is TGTGCCAGCAGCTGGGGAGGGACAGTGTTCAATGAGCAGTTCTTC.

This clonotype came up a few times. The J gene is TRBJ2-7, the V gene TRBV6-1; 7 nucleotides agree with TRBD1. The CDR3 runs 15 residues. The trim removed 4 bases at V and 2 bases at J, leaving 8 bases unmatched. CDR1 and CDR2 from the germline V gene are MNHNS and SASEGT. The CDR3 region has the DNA TGTGCCAGCAGTGCTACCCGAGGGGGCCCCTACGAGCAGTACGTC. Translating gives CASSATRGGPYEQYV.

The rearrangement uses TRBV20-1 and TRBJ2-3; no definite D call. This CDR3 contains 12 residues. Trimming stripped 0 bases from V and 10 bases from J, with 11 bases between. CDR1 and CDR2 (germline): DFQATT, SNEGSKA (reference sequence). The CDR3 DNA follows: TGCAGTGCTAGAGATCGAGGAGTAGCGCAGTATTTT. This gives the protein CSARDRGVAQYF.

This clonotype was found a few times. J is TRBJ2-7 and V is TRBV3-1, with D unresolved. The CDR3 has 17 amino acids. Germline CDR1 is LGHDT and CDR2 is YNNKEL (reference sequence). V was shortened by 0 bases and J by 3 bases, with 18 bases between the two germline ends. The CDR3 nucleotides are TGTGCCAGCAGCCAAGATCCACGCCGAGGATCGAACTACGAGCAGTACTTC. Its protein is CASSQDPRRGSNYEQYF.

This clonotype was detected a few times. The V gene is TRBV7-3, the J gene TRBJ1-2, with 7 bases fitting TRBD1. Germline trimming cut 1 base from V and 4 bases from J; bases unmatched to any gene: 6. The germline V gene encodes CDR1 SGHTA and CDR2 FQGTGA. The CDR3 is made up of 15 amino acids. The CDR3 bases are TGTGCCAGCAGCTTAATAGGGGGCGAGGGCTATGGCTACACCTTC. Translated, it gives CASSLIGGEGYGYTF.

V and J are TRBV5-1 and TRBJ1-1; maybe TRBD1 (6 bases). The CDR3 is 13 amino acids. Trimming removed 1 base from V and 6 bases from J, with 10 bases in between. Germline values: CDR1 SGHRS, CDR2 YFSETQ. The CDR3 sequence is CASSLTGSPEAFF. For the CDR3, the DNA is TGCGCCAGCAGCTTGACAGGGTCCCCTGAAGCTTTCTTT.

The CDR3 loop is CASSLPPGNGAKNIQYF. DNA for the CDR3: TGTGCCAGCAGCCTCCCCCCAGGGAATGGAGCCAAAAACATTCAGTACTTC. This chain uses TRBV7-2 with TRBJ2-4; D possibly corresponds to TRBD1 (5 bases). Germline V gene data show CDR1 as SGHTA and CDR2 as FQGNSA. V lost 5 bases to trimming and J lost 0 bases, with 17 bases between them. This CDR3 has 17 amino acids.

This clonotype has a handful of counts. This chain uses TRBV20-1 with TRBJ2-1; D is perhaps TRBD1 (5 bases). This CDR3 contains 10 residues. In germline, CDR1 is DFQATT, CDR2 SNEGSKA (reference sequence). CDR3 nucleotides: TGCAGCCAAGGGGCAAGTGAGCAGTTCTTC. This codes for CSQGASEQFF.

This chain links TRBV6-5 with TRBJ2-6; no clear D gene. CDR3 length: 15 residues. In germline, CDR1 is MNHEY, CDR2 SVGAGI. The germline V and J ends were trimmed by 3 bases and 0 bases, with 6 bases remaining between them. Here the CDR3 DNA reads TGTGCCAGCAGTTATGCCTACTCTGGGGCCAACGTCCTGACTTTC. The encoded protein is CASSYAYSGANVLTF.

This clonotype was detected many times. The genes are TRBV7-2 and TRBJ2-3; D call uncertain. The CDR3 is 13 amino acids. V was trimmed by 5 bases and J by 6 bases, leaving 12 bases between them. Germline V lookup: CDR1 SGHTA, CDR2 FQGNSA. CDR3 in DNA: TGTGCCAGCAGCCCGAACCAACGGGATACGCAGTATTTT. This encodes CASSPNQRDTQYF. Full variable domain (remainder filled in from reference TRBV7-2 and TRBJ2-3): GAGVSQSPSNKVTEKGKDVELRCDPISGHTALYWYRQSLGQGLEFLIYFQGNSAPDKSGLPSDRFSAERTGGSVSTLTIQRTQQEDSAVYLCASSPNQRDTQYFGPGTRLTVL.

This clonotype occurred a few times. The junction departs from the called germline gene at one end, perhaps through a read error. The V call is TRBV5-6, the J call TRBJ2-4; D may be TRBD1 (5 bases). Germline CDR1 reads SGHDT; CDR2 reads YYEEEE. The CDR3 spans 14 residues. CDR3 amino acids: CASSLDTALNIQYF. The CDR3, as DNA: TGTGCCAGCAGTTTGGACACAGCCTTAAACATTCAGTACTTC.

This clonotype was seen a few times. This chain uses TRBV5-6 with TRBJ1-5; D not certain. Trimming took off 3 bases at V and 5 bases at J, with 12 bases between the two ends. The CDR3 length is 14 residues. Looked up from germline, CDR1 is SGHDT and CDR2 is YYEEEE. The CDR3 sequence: CASSSRDRDQPQHF. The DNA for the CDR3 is TGTGCCAGCAGCTCCCGGGATCGGGATCAGCCCCAGCATTTT.

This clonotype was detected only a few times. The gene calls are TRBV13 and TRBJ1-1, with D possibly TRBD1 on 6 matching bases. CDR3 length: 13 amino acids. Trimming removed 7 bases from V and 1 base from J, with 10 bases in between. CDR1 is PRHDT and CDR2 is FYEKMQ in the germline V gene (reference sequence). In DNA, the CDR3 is TGTGCCAGCACCAGGACAGCGAACACTGAAGCTTTCTTT. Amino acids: CASTRTANTEAFF. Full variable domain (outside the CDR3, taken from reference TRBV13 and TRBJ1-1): AAGVIQSPRHLIKEKRETATLKCYPIPRHDTVYWYQQGPGQDPQFLISFYEKMQSDKGSIPDRFSAQQFSDYHSELNMSSLELGDSALYFCASTRTANTEAFFGQGTRLTVV.

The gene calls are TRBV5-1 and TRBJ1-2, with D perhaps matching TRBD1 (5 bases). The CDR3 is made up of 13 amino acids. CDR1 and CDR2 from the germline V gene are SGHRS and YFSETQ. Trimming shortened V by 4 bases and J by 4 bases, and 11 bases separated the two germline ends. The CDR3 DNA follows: TGCGCCAGCAGCATCAGGGATTCCTATGGCTACACCTTC. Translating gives CASSIRDSYGYTF.

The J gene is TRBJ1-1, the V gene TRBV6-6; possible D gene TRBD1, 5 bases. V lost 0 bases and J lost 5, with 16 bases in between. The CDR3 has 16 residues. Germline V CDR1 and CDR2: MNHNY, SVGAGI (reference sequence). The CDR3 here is CASSYSRWGTWTEAFF. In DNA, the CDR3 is TGTGCCAGCAGTTACTCGCGGTGGGGCACGTGGACTGAAGCTTTCTTT.

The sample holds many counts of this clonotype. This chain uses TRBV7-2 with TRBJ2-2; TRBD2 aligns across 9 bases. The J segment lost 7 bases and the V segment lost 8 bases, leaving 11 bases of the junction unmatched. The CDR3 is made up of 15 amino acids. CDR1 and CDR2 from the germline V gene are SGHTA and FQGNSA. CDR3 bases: TGTGCCAGCTCGGGGACTAGCTCTTGGGGCGGGGAGCTGTTTTTT. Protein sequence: CASSGTSSWGGELFF.